Given below is one TCR beta chain in context. It may be a read error: a sequence one base away is much more abundant. Germline CDR1 and CDR2: SQVTM and ANQGSEA. The CDR3 spans 15 residues. V was cut by 4 bases and J by 1 base, with 13 bases left in between. Next came a second PCR, run for about 6 to 12 cycles, which used a sample-barcoded 5' primer along with a J-beta primer mix. MiXCR, run by TCRdb on the 5' RACE reads, gives a single entry per CDR3 protein. The sample lists fewer than 2 million distinct CDR3 sequences; approximately 39% were seen once. These data belong to a study of blood T cells in healthy people across ages.

The TCR originated in a human donor in good health. The chain joins TRBV29-1 to TRBJ1-4; no reliable D call. Sequences were obtained from blood. This chain's CDR3 is CSVGIPEETNEKLFF. The DNA for the CDR3 is TGCAGCGTTGGAATACCCGAGGAAACTAATGAAAAACTGTTTTTT.